This T cell receptor beta chain emerged from a study of identical twins. TCRdb reprocessed the 5' RACE reads with MiXCR, giving one entry per CDR3 protein. This table holds more than 1.5 million distinct CDR3 sequences, about 31% found once. Per germline, CDR1 LGHDT and CDR2 YNNKEL (reference sequence). The CDR3 has 14 residues. Details on this clonotype: Sequence at one end of the junction differs from germline and may be a read error.

This chain uses TRBV3-1 with TRBJ1-2; D unresolved. This TCR came from a newborn girl in good health. Sequenced sample: cord blood. The CDR3 DNA reads TGTGCCAGCAGCCCGGCCGGTTCTAACTATGGCCACACCTTC. Its protein is CASSPAGSNYGHTF.